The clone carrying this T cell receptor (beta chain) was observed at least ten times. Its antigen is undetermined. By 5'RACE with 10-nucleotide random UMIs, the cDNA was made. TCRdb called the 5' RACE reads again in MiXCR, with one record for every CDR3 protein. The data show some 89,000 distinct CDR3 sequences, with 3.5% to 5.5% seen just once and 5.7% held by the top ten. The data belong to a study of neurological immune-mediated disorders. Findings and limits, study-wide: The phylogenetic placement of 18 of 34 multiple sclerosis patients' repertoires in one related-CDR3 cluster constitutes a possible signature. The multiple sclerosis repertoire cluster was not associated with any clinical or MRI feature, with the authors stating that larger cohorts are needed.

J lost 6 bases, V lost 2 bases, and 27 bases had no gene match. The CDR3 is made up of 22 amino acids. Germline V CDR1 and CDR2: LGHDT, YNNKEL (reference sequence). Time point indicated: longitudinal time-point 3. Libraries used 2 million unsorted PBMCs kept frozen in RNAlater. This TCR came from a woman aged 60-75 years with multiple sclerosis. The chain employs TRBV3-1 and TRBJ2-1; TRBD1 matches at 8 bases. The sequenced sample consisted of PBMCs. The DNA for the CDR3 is TGTGCCAGCAGCCAAAAAGATACCGGGACAGGCTATACCGGCAGTTTAGGCAATGAGCAGTTCTTC. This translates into CASSQKDTGTGYTGSLGNEQFF.